This TCR beta chain was observed in a study of T cell repertoires in cytomegalovirus infection (dated 2019 in TCRdb). Broadly, across the study: Donor HLA type was relevant to the analysis, as public TCR beta signatures indicated carriage of CMV infection together with the matching HLA type.

In the case of this clonotype: Its antigen remains unidentified. Nothing much larger sits one base from this clone, and base qualities are not available.

The sample was run on an Illumina HiSeq 1500. The public reads were quality trimmed at Q25 with fastp and then assembled into clones with MiXCR by TCRdb, keeping productive beta chains. CDR3 protein sequences are deduplicated, and each keeps its most common genes and DNA. The sample table shows more than 500,000 distinct CDR3 sequences, and approximately 17% are seen once. The ten largest clones take up 20% to 30% of the sample. Summary of the overall study and its limitations: In both this cohort and an independent roughly 350-donor cohort, the cumulative frequency of public TCR beta family members distinguished carriers of CMV infection plus the relevant HLA type. The ex vivo response was dominated by HLA-C-restricted CMV-specific TCR beta clonotypes, which also provided the single most frequent clonotype in two of eight donors.

This clonotype originated in a human donor in good health (CMV status not recorded). Some clones in this sample may be carry-over from other donors' samples. The sample consisted of CD8+ T cells from PBMCs.

The nucleotides read TGCAGTGCTAGGGCTAGGAATGAGTACTATGGCTACACCTTC. Translated, it reads CSARARNEYYGYTF. In this chain, TRBV20-1 is recombined with TRBJ1-2, with no confidently assigned D gene. Counted from cysteine to phenylalanine, this CDR3 has 14 amino acids. Only CDR3 DNA remains: 42 bases, in frame from the first base. The trim is 3 bases for V and 3 bases for J, with a gap of 14 bases between the germline ends. The germline V gene (reference sequence) provides CDR1 DFQATT and CDR2 SNEGSKA.